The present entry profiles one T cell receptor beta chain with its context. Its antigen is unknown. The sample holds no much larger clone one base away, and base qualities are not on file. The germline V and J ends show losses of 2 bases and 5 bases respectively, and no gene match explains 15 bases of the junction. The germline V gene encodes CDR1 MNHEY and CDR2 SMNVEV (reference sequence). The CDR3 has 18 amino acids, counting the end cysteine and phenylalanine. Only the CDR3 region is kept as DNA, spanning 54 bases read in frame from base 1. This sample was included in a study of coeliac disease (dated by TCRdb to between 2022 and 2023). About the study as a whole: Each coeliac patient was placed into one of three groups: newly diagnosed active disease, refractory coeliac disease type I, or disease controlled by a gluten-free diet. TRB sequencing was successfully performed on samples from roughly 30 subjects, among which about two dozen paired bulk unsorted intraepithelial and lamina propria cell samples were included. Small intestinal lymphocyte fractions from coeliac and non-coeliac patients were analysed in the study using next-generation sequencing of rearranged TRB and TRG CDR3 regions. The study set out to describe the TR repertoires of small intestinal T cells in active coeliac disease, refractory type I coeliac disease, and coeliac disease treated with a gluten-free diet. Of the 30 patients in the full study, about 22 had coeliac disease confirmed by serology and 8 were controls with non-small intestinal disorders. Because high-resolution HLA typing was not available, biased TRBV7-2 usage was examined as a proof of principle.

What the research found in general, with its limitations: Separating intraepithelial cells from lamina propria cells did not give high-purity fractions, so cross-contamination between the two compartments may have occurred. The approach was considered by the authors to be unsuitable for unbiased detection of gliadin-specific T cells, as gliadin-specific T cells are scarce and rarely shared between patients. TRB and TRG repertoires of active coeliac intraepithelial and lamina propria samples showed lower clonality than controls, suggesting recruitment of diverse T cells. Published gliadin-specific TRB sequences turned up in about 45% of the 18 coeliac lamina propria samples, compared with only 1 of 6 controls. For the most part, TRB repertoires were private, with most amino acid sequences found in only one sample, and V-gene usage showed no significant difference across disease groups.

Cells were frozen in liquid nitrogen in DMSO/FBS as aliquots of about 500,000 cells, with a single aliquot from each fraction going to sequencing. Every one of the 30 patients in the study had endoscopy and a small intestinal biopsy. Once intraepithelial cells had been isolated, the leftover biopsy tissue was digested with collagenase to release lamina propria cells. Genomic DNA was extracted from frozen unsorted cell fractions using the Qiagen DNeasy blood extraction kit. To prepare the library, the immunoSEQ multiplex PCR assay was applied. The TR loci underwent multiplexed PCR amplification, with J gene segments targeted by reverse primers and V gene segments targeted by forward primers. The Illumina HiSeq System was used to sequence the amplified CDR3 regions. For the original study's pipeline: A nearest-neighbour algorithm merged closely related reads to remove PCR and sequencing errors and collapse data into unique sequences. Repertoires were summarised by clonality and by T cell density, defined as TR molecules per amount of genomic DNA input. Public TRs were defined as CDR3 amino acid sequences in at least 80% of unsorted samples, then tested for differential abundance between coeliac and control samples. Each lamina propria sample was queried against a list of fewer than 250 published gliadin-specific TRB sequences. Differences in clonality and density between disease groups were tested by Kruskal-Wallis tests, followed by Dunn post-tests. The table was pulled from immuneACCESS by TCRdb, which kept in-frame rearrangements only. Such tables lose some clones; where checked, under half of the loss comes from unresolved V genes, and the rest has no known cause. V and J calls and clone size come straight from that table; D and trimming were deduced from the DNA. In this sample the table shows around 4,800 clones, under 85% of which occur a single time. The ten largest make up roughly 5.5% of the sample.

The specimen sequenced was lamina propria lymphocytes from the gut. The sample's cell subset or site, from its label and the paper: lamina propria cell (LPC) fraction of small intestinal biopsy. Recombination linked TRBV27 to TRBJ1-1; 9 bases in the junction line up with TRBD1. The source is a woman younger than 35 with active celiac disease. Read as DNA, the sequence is TGTGCCAGCAGTTTACCTCTACAGGGGGCTCCCCTGGGGACTGAAGCTTTCTTT. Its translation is CASSLPLQGAPLGTEAFF.